This TCR beta chain was sequenced during a study of read filtering for tumor transcriptome and immune sequencing. Findings and caveats of the study: Dropping single-read clonotypes raised IR-seq and RNA-seq shared-clonotype correlation.

There are many counts of this clonotype. Antigen: not known. Trimming removed 3 bases at V and 8 bases at J, with 8 bases between. The CDR3 runs 12 residues. Germline V CDR1 and CDR2: MDHEN, SYDVKM. The library was built from about 0.4 ug RNA with molecular barcoded adaptors for alpha/delta and beta/gamma chains. Using its own MiXCR run on the reads, TCRdb lists one record per CDR3 protein. The sample consists of tens of thousands of distinct CDR3 sequences, around 14% of them appearing once. Source material: a population of CD138-negative cells sorted from bone marrow. This clonotype was obtained from a donor at least 40 years old with multiple myeloma. The chain links TRBV28 to TRBJ2-1; tentatively, D is TRBD1 (6 bases). The CDR3 region is CASSFGGDEQFF. CDR3 nucleotide sequence: TGTGCCAGCAGTTTTGGGGGCGATGAGCAGTTCTTC. Full variable domain (missing parts from reference TRBV28 and TRBJ2-1): DVKVTQSSRYLVKRTGEKVFLECVQDMDHENMFWYRQDPGLGLRLIYFSYDVKMKEKGDIPEGYSVSREKKERFSLILESASTNQTSMYLCASSFGGDEQFFGPGTRLTVL.